Below are 13 T cell receptor beta chains sequenced from a single sample in a study of blood T cell repertoires in COVID-19. The table came from immunoSEQ multiplex PCR; TCRdb's copy has only in-frame clones and leaves some out. The sample includes around 79,000 clones, about 85% of them seen just once. Sequencing was carried out using peripheral blood. The receptor set was obtained from a human donor in a cohort sampled during active COVID-19.

The chain employs TRBV3-1 (or the pseudogene TRBV3-2) and TRBJ2-7, with D hard to call. Germline V gene sequence: CDR1 LGHDT, CDR2 YNNKEL (reference sequence). Trimming cost V 5 bases and J 4 bases, with 6 bases left between them. CDR3 length: 11 residues. Here the CDR3 DNA reads TGTGCCAGCAGCGCGAGTTACGAGCAGTACTTC. Its protein product is CASSASYEQYF.

The V and J genes are TRBV5-1 and TRBJ2-5; a weak D match, TRBD2 (6 bases). Germline V gene data show CDR1 as SGHRS and CDR2 as YFSETQ. This CDR3 comprises 15 residues. V lost 0 bases, J lost 6 bases, and 15 bases lay in between. The CDR3 region is CASSLDGGIGKTQYF. The CDR3 DNA reads as TGCGCCAGCAGCTTGGATGGGGGGATAGGGAAGACCCAGTACTTC.

A few counts support this clone. A read error may account for a junction end that differs from germline. This rearrangement joins TRBV11-2 to TRBJ1-3; maybe TRBD1 (6 bases). This CDR3 comprises 16 residues. In germline, CDR1 is SGHAT, CDR2 FQNNGV. The CDR3 DNA follows: TGTGCCAGCAGCATAGACAGGCCTCGACCTGGAAACACCATATATTTT. It translates to CASSIDRPRPGNTIYF.

V is TRBV6-5 and J is TRBJ2-7; D ambiguous. The CDR3 loop spans 10 amino acids. Between the trimmed V and J ends, which lost 0 bases and 9 bases, there was a span of 3 bases. Germline lookup yields CDR1 MNHEY and CDR2 SVGAGI. The CDR3 reads CASSYSRQYF. The CDR3 DNA follows: TGTGCCAGCAGTTACTCGAGGCAGTACTTC.

In this sample, this clone turned up a few times. J is TRBJ1-4 and V is TRBV5-6, with 9 bases identical to TRBD1. CDR3 length: 14 amino acids. Germline V lookup: CDR1 SGHDT, CDR2 YYEEEE. Trimming at V came to 4 bases and at J to 8 bases, leaving 6 bases not matched to a gene. CDR3 protein: CASSPRTGDEKLFF. In nucleotides, the CDR3 is TGTGCCAGCAGCCCCCGGACAGGGGACGAAAAACTGTTTTTT.

The chain joins TRBV19 to TRBJ2-5, with 9 nucleotides matching TRBD1. The CDR3 contains 14 residues. The germline V gene encodes CDR1 LNHDA and CDR2 SQIVND (reference sequence). With V trimmed by 6 bases and J by 5 bases, 7 bases remained unmatched. CDR3 DNA sequence: TGTGCCAGTAGCGATACAGGGGGCACGGAGACCCAGTACTTC. It translates to CASSDTGGTETQYF.

The count of this clone is one. The chain employs TRBV28 and TRBJ2-3; TRBD2 is a possible D gene (6 bases). This CDR3 is built from 17 residues. The germline V and J ends were trimmed by 3 bases and 4 bases, with 20 bases remaining between them. The germline V gene encodes CDR1 MDHEN and CDR2 SYDVKM. The CDR3 bases are TGTGCCAGCAGTTTCGGGGGTGGTGGGAGGTCCGCAGATACGCAGTATTTT. It specifies CASSFGGGGRSADTQYF.

The chain links TRBV2 to TRBJ1-1; the D gene is possibly TRBD1 (6 bases). V was cut by 6 bases and J by 6 bases, with 17 bases left in between. Germline lookup yields CDR1 SNHLY and CDR2 FYNNEI. This CDR3 is built from 14 residues. The DNA of the CDR3 is TGTGCCAGCAGCGTACAGGGAGTAAAGGCTGAAGCTTTCTTT. Translating gives CASSVQGVKAEAFF.

The rearrangement uses TRBV30 and TRBJ2-3; 11 bases agree with TRBD2. The CDR3 has 15 amino acids. Germline V gene lookup returns CDR1 GTSNPN and CDR2 SVGIG (reference sequence). V shed 2 bases and J 5 bases; nucleotides not matched to a gene: 6. The CDR3 spells CAWSYSGGALDTQYF. CDR3 DNA: TGTGCCTGGAGTTATAGCGGGGGGGCGTTAGATACGCAGTATTTT.

This chain joins TRBV5-1 and TRBJ1-1; no clear D gene. Deletions cut 0 bases from V and 0 bases from J, with 9 bases between. The V gene's germline CDR1 is SGHRS and CDR2 YFSETQ. The CDR3 is made up of 15 amino acids. The CDR3 loop is CASSLAGSMNTEAFF. CDR3 nucleotide sequence: TGCGCCAGCAGCTTGGCGGGTTCCATGAACACTGAAGCTTTCTTT. Looking up the rest from reference TRBV5-1 and TRBJ1-1 gives the full variable domain: KAGVTQTPRYLIKTRGQQVTLSCSPISGHRSVSWYQQTPGQGLQFLFEYFSETQRNKGNFPGRFSGRQFSNSRSEMNVSTLELGDSALYLCASSLAGSMNTEAFFGQGTRLTVV.

The CDR3 coding sequence is TGTGCCAGTAGTATGGGCGCTAGCGGGGGTTACGAGCAGTACTTC. It yields the protein CASSMGASGGYEQYF. The chain employs TRBV19 and TRBJ2-7; TRBD2 aligns across 10 bases. This CDR3 comprises 15 residues. Germline assignment: CDR1 LNHDA and CDR2 SQIVND (reference sequence). Unmatched junction bases numbered 6, after V lost 3 bases and J lost 4 bases.

The rearrangement links TRBV7-9 to TRBJ1-4, with D maybe TRBD1 (6 bases). From germline, CDR1 is SEHNR and CDR2 FQNEAQ (reference sequence). The CDR3 length is 17 residues. V lost 4 bases and J 0 bases, leaving 15 bases between the germline ends. CDR3 sequence: CASSSQDSIATNEKLFF. The CDR3 nucleotides read TGTGCCAGCAGCTCCCAGGACAGCATTGCAACTAATGAAAAACTGTTTTTT.

This clone appeared a single time. CDR3 loop: CASSLTGGQGYGYTF. In DNA, the CDR3 is TGTGCCAGCAGTTTGACAGGGGGCCAAGGGTATGGCTACACCTTC. V is TRBV27 and J is TRBJ1-2; 10 bases map to TRBD1. Trimming at V came to 3 bases and at J to 5 bases, leaving 6 bases not matched to a gene. Germline V gene lookup returns CDR1 MNHEY and CDR2 SMNVEV (reference sequence). This CDR3 contains 15 residues.